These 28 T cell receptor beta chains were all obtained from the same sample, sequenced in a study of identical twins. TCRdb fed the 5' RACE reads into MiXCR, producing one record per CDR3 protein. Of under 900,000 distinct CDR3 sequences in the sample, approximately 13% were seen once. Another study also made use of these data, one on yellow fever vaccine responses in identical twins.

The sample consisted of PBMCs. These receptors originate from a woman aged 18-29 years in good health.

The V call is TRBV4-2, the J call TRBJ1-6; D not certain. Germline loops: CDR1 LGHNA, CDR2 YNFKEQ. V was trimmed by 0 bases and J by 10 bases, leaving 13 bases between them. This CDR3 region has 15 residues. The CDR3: CASSQDLAGGSPLHF. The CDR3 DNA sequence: TGTGCCAGCAGCCAAGATCTGGCCGGAGGGTCACCCCTCCACTTT.

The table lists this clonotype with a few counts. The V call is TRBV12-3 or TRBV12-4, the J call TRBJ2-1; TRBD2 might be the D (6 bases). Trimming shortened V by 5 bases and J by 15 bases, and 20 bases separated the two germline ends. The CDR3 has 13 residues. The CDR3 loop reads CASSALPRGGLFF. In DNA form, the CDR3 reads TGTGCCAGCAGTGCCCTCCCTCGGGGAGGACTGTTCTTC.

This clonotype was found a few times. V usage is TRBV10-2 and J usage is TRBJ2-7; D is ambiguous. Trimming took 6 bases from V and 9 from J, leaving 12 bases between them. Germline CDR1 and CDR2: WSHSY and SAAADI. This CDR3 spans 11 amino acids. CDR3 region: CASSENQGQYF. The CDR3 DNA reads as TGCGCCAGCAGCGAAAATCAAGGGCAGTACTTC.

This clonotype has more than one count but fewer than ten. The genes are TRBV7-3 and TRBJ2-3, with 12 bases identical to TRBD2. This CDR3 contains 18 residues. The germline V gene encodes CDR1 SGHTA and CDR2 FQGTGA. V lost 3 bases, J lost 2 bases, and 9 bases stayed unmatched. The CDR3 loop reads CASSFTGGLAGPTDTQYF. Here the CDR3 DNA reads TGTGCCAGCAGCTTTACCGGTGGACTAGCGGGACCCACAGATACGCAGTATTTT.

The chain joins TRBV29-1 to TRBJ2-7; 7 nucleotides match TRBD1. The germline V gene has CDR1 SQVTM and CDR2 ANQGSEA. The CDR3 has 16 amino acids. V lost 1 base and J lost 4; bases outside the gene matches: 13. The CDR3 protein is CSVEGTLGGTAYEQYF. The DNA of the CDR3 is TGCAGCGTTGAAGGCACATTGGGTGGGACAGCTTACGAGCAGTACTTC.

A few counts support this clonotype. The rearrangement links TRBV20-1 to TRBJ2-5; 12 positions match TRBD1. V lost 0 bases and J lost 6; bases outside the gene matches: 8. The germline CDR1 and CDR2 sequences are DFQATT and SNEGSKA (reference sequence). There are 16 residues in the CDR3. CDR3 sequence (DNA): TGCAGTGCTAGAGACCCGGGACAGGGGGCTTTAAAGACCCAGTACTTC. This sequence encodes CSARDPGQGALKTQYF.

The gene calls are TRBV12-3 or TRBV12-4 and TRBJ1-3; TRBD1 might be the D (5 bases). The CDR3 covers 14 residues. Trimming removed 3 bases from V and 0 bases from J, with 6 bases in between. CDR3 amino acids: CASSFGASGNTIYF. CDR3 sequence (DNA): TGTGCCAGCAGTTTCGGGGCCTCTGGAAACACCATATATTTT.

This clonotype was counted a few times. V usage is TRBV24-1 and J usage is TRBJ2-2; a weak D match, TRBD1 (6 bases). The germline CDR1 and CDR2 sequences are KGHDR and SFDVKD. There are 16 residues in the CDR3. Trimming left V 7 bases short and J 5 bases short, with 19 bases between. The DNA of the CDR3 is TGTGCCACCAGGCCGACAGGCTCCCGGTCGACCGGGGAGCTGTTTTTT. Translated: CATRPTGSRSTGELFF.

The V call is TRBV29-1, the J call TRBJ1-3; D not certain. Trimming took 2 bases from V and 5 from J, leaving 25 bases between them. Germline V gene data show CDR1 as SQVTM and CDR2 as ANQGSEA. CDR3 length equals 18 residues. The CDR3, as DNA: TGCAGCGTTGAAATAAGGCTTTCTGTACACCACCCAAGAAACACCATATATTTT. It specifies CSVEIRLSVHHPRNTIYF.

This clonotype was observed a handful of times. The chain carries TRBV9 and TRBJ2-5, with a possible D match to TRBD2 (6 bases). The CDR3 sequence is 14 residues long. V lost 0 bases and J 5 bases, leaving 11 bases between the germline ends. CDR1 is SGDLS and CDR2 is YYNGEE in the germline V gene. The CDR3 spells CASSVDRGRETQYF. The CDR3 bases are TGTGCCAGCAGCGTAGATCGGGGGAGGGAGACCCAGTACTTC.

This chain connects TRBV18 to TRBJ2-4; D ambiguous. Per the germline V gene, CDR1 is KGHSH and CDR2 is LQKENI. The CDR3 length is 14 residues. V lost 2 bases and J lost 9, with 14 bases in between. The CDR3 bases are TGTGCCAGCTCACCATTCGAAGGACCCGGCATTCAGTACTTC. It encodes CASSPFEGPGIQYF.

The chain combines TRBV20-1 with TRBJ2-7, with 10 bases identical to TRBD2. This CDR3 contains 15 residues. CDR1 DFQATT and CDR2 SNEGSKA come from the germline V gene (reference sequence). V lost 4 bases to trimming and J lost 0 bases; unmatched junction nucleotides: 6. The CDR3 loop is CSATPLAGDSYEQYF. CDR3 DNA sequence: TGCAGTGCTACTCCCCTAGCGGGGGACTCCTACGAGCAGTACTTC.

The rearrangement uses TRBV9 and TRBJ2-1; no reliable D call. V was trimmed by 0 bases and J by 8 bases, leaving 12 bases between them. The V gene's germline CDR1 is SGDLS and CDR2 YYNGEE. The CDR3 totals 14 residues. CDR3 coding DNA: TGTGCCAGCAGCGTAGGCCTCCCTCGGGATGAGCAGTTCTTC. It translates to CASSVGLPRDEQFF.

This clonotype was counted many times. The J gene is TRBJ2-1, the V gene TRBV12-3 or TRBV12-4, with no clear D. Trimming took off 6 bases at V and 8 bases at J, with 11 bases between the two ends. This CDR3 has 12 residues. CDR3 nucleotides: TGTGCCAGCAGAATTAGTGTGGATGAGCAGTTCTTC. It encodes CASRISVDEQFF.

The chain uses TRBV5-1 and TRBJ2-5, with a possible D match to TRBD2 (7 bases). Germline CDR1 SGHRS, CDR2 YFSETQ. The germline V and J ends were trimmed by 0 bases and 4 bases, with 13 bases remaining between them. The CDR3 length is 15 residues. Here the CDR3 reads CASSLVGGHLETQYF. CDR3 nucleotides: TGCGCCAGCAGCTTGGTGGGGGGGCATCTAGAGACCCAGTACTTC.

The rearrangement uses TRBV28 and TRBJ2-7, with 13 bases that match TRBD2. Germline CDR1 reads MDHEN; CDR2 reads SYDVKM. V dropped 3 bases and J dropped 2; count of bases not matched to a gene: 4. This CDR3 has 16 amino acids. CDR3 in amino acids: CASSFHGLAGAYEQYF. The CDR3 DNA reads TGTGCCAGCAGTTTTCATGGACTAGCGGGAGCCTACGAGCAGTACTTC.

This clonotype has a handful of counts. The CDR3 region has the DNA TGTGCCAGCAGCCGAGTCTCTGGAAACACCATATATTTT. Encoded protein: CASSRVSGNTIYF. V gene TRBV3-1 combines with J gene TRBJ1-3; D remains ambiguous. CDR1 is LGHDT, CDR2 YNNKEL, per germline (reference sequence). There are 13 residues in the CDR3. V was cut by 4 bases and J by 0 bases, with 4 bases left in between.

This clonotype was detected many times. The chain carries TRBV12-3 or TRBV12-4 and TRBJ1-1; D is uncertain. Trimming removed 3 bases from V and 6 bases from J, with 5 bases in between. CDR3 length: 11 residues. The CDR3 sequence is CASSLGSEAFF. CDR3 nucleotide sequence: TGTGCCAGCAGTTTGGGGTCTGAAGCTTTCTTT.

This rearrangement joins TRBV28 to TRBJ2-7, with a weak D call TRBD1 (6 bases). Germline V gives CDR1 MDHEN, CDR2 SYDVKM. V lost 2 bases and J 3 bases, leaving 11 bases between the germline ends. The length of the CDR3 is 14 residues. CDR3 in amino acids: CASSLLSQGYEQYF. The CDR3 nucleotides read TGTGCCAGCAGTTTACTATCACAGGGCTACGAGCAGTACTTC.

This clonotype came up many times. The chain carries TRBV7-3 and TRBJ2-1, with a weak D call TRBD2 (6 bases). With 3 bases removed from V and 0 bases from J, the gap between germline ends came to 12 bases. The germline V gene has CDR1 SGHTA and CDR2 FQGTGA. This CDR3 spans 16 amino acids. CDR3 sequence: CASSFGGVSSYNEQFF. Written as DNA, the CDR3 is TGTGCCAGCAGCTTCGGCGGGGTCAGCTCCTACAATGAGCAGTTCTTC.

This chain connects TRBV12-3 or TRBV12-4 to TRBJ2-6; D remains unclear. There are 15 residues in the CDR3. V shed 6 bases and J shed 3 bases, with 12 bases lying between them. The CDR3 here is CASRAPGFGANVLTF. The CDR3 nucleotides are TGTGCCAGCAGGGCCCCTGGTTTTGGGGCCAACGTCCTGACTTTC.

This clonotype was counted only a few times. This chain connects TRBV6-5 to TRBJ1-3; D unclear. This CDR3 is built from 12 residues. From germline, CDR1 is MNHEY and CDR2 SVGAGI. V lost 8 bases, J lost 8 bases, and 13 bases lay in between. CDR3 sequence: CASRPTEDTIYF. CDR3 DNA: TGTGCCAGCCGTCCGACTGAGGACACCATATATTTT.

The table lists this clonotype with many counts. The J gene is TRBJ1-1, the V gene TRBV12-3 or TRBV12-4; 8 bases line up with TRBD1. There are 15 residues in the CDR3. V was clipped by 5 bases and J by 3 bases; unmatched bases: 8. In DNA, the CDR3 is TGTGCCAGCAGTCATCAGGGGGCGCGGGACACTGAAGCTTTCTTT. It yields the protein CASSHQGARDTEAFF.

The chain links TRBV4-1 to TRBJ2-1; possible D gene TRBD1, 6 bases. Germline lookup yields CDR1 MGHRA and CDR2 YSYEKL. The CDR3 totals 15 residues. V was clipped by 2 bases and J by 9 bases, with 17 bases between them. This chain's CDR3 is CASSQSTGTAGEQFF. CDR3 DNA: TGCGCCAGCAGCCAATCGACAGGTACCGCTGGTGAGCAGTTCTTC.

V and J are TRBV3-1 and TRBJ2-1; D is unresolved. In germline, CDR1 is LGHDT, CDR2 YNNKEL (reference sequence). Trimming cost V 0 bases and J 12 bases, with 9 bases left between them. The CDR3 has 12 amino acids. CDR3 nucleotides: TGTGCCAGCAGCCAAGAGAGATCAGCGCAGTTCTTC. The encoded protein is CASSQERSAQFF.

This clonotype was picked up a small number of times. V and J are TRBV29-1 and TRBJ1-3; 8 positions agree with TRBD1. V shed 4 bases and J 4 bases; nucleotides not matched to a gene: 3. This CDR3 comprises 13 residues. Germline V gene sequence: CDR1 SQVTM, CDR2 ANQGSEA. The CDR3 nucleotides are TGCAGCGTTGGACAGGGGTACGGAAACACCATATATTTT. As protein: CSVGQGYGNTIYF.

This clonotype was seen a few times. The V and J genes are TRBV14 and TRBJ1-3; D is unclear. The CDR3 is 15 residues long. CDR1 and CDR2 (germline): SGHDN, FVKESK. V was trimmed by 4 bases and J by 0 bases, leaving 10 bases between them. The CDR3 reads CASSRHLGSGNTIYF. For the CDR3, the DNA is TGTGCCAGCAGCCGCCATCTGGGCTCTGGAAACACCATATATTTT.

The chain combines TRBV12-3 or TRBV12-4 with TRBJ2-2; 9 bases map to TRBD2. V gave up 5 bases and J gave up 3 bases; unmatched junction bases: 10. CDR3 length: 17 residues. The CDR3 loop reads CASSVLRGGWDTGELFF. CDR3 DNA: TGTGCCAGCAGTGTGCTGCGGGGGGGCTGGGACACCGGGGAGCTGTTTTTT.